These 5 T cell receptor beta chains were all obtained from the same sample, sequenced in a study of T cell responses to AZD1222 COVID-19 vaccine. This table comes from immunoSEQ multiplex PCR, and its TCRdb copy is limited to in-frame clones, with some not included. The table lists tens of thousands of clones, 85% to 90% of them singletons, with 4% to 5% in the top ten. This material consisted of peripheral blood, taken 28 days after the second AZD1222 dose. The receptors stem from an adult who received the AZD1222 COVID-19 vaccine.

In this sample, this clone turned up a few times. V is TRBV11-2 and J is TRBJ1-5, with 10 bases fitting TRBD1. This CDR3 has 14 amino acids. Germline V gene data show CDR1 as SGHAT and CDR2 as FQNNGV. V shed 4 bases and J 7 bases; nucleotides not matched to a gene: 4. The CDR3 region is CASSSTGGGQPQHF. CDR3 DNA sequence: TGTGCCAGCAGCTCGACAGGGGGCGGGCAGCCCCAGCATTTT.

The chain combines TRBV10-3 with TRBJ2-1; 10 bases map to TRBD1. This CDR3 spans 15 amino acids. With V trimmed by 7 bases and J by 4 bases, 7 bases remained unmatched. CDR1 and CDR2 from the germline V gene are ENHRY and SYGVKD. The CDR3 region is CAINPGQGLYNEQFF. CDR3 bases: TGTGCCATCAACCCGGGACAGGGGCTATACAATGAGCAGTTCTTC.

The chain combines TRBV3-1 (or the pseudogene TRBV3-2) with TRBJ1-2, with TRBD1 matching 9 bases. Trimming took 4 bases from V and 8 from J; bases not matched to a gene: 11. Germline-derived CDR1 and CDR2 are LGHDT and YNNKEL (reference sequence). This CDR3 is 15 amino acids long. The DNA for the CDR3 is TGTGCCAGCAGCCTCCGCGGACAGGGGCGTTCCGGCTACACCTTC. Its protein product is CASSLRGQGRSGYTF.

This sequence joins TRBV6-5 and TRBJ1-2; maybe TRBD1 (5 bases). Trimming shortened V by 6 bases and J by 5 bases, and 13 bases separated the two germline ends. CDR1 and CDR2 (germline): MNHEY, SVGAGI. The CDR3 length is 13 residues. The CDR3 region is CASSSQGGYGYTF. The CDR3 DNA sequence: TGTGCCAGCAGCAGTCAGGGTGGTTATGGCTACACCTTC.

The chain joins TRBV19 to TRBJ2-2; perhaps TRBD1 as D (7 bases). The CDR3 spans 16 residues. Germline loops: CDR1 LNHDA, CDR2 SQIVND (reference sequence). V lost 6 bases and J 7 bases, leaving 21 bases between the germline ends. The CDR3 DNA reads as TGTGCCAGTAGCCCTGGGGACTCTAGGGGGCACGGGGAGCTGTTTTTT. It translates to CASSPGDSRGHGELFF.